These 14 T cell receptor beta chains share one sample of origin, sequenced in a study of graft-versus-host responses after intestinal transplantation. Measured with immunoSEQ multiplex PCR; TCRdb has only the in-frame clones, and not every one. Of 29,000 or so clones in the sample, around 94% are singletons; the top ten hold 0.7% to 0.85%. This material consisted of PBMCs, taken 66 days after intestinal transplant. The receptors were gathered from a human patient who received an intestinal transplant, so some T cells may come from the graft donor.

J is TRBJ2-3 and V is TRBV5-6; 9 nucleotides line up with TRBD2. CDR3 length equals 17 residues. After removal of 0 bases from V and 7 bases from J, the junction contained 12 bases not matched to a gene. The germline V gene has CDR1 SGHDT and CDR2 YYEEEE. For the CDR3, the DNA is TGTGCCAGCAGCTTGGCATTAGCGGGAGCCCAAAAGAATACGCAGTATTTT. Translating gives CASSLALAGAQKNTQYF.

The chain links TRBV7-9 to TRBJ2-1; TRBD2 might be the D (6 bases). This CDR3 is built from 18 residues. V gave up 3 bases and J gave up 4 bases, with 22 bases separating them. CDR1 and CDR2 (germline): SEHNR, FQNEAQ (reference sequence). CDR3 nucleotides: TGTGCCAGCAGCTTTTTCCCAATAGGCGGGATAGGATACAATGAGCAGTTCTTC. Amino acids: CASSFFPIGGIGYNEQFF.

J is TRBJ2-2 and V is TRBV6-5; no clear D. The CDR3 covers 14 residues. V was cut by 5 bases and J by 5 bases, with 12 bases left in between. CDR1 is MNHEY and CDR2 is SVGAGI in the germline V gene. CDR3 loop: CASSHSTGTGELFF. The CDR3 DNA reads TGTGCCAGCAGTCATTCGACTGGTACCGGGGAGCTGTTTTTT.

The V and J genes are TRBV28 and TRBJ1-1; 7 bases fit TRBD1. V gave up 2 bases and J gave up 5 bases; unmatched junction bases: 5. Germline CDR1 MDHEN, CDR2 SYDVKM. The CDR3 has 14 residues. The DNA of the CDR3 is TGTGCCAGCAGTTTACCAGGGGGAGGGACTGAAGCTTTCTTT. This translates into CASSLPGGGTEAFF.

The table lists this clone with a count of one. The gene calls are TRBV28 and TRBJ2-5, with TRBD2 as a possible D gene (7 bases). Trimming stripped 3 bases from V and 5 bases from J, with 16 bases between. CDR3 size: 15 residues. The germline V gene has CDR1 MDHEN and CDR2 SYDVKM. CDR3 sequence: CASSLGAGAPETQYF. The CDR3 coding sequence is TGTGCCAGCAGTTTGGGGGCGGGAGCTCCGGAGACCCAGTACTTC.

The rearrangement joins TRBV7-6 to TRBJ1-2; 8 positions agree with TRBD1. Per germline, CDR1 SGHVS and CDR2 FNYEAQ. The CDR3 is 14 amino acids. The junction had 9 bases not matched to a gene; V was cut back by 5 bases and J by 7 bases. The CDR3 DNA sequence: TGTGCCAGCAGCCAACAGGGGGACAGTCTTGGCTACACCTTC. Its translation: CASSQQGDSLGYTF. The variable domain in full, with the rest retrieved from reference TRBV7-6 and TRBJ1-2, is GAGVSQSPRYKVTKRGQDVALRCDPISGHVSLYWYRQALGQGPEFLTYFNYEAQQDKSGLPNDRFSAERPEGSISTLTIQRTEQRDSAMYRCASSQQGDSLGYTFGSGTRLTVV.

CDR3 nucleotides: TGTGCCAGCAGCGTAGGGGGCGCAGATACGCAGTATTTT. Protein: CASSVGGADTQYF. V is TRBV9 and J is TRBJ2-3; D might be TRBD1 (5 bases). CDR3 size: 13 residues. Per germline, CDR1 SGDLS and CDR2 YYNGEE. Trimming pared 0 bases from V and 4 bases from J, leaving 6 bases between.

This sequence joins TRBV28 and TRBJ1-5; 9 bases fit TRBD1. Unmatched junction bases numbered 11, after V lost 7 bases and J lost 4 bases. The CDR3 spans 16 residues. In germline, CDR1 is MDHEN, CDR2 SYDVKM. The DNA of the CDR3 is TGTGCCAGCACCCACAGGGGGCTCTCTGGGAATCAGCCCCAGCATTTT. Translating gives CASTHRGLSGNQPQHF. The full variable domain, with the rest looked up from reference TRBV28 and TRBJ1-5, is DVKVTQSSRYLVKRTGEKVFLECVQDMDHENMFWYRQDPGLGLRLIYFSYDVKMKEKGDIPEGYSVSREKKERFSLILESASTNQTSMYLCASTHRGLSGNQPQHFGDGTRLSIL.

V gene TRBV30 combines with J gene TRBJ2-7; D is unresolved. Germline values: CDR1 GTSNPN, CDR2 SVGIG (reference sequence). Trimming took off 2 bases at V and 3 bases at J, with 14 bases between the two ends. The CDR3 is made up of 14 amino acids. CDR3 sequence: CAWSMAGLDYEQYF. The CDR3 region has the DNA TGTGCCTGGAGTATGGCAGGCCTGGACTACGAGCAGTACTTC. The full variable domain, its missing parts supplied by reference TRBV30 and TRBJ2-7, is SQTIHQWPATLVQPVGSPLSLECTVEGTSNPNLYWYRQAAGRGLQLLFYSVGIGQISSEVPQNLSASRPQDRQFILSSKKLLLSDSGFYLCAWSMAGLDYEQYFGPGTRLTVT.

The chain joins TRBV10-1 to TRBJ2-5, with TRBD1 identical over 8 bases. Germline CDR1 WNHNN, CDR2 SYGVQD (reference sequence). V lost 4 bases to trimming and J lost 3 bases; unmatched junction nucleotides: 4. The length of the CDR3 is 14 residues. CDR3 loop: CASSAQDREETQYF. DNA for the CDR3: TGCGCCAGCAGTGCTCAGGACAGGGAAGAGACCCAGTACTTC.

The chain carries TRBV19 and TRBJ2-7, with a weak D call TRBD1 (7 bases). CDR3 length equals 15 residues. Trimming removed 0 bases from V and 3 bases from J, with 12 bases in between. From germline, CDR1 is LNHDA and CDR2 SQIVND (reference sequence). CDR3 residues: CASSIDGGGYYEQYF. The CDR3, as DNA: TGTGCCAGTAGTATAGATGGAGGGGGCTACTACGAGCAGTACTTC.

The genes are TRBV12-2 and TRBJ1-6. TRBV12-2 is tagged as a pseudogene. The CDR3 totals 15 residues. The CDR3 DNA sequence: TGTGCAAGTCGCTTATTTAGGCGGTATAATTCACCCCTCCACTTT. Translated, it gives CASRLFRRYNSPLHF.

The genes are TRBV7-9 and TRBJ2-5; TRBD2 might be the D (5 bases). V shed 5 bases and J shed 4 bases, with 14 bases lying between them. The germline V gene has CDR1 SEHNR and CDR2 FQNEAQ (reference sequence). This CDR3 has 14 amino acids. CDR3 bases: TGTGCCAGCAGCCTATCGCCCCGGGGAGAGACCCAGTACTTC. It yields the protein CASSLSPRGETQYF.

On this clone: Different DNA sequences within this sample yield the same CDR3. The rearrangement links TRBV5-1 to TRBJ1-3, with no clear D. Trimming shortened V by 1 base and J by 3 bases, and 5 bases separated the two germline ends. Germline-derived CDR1 and CDR2 are SGHRS and YFSETQ. CDR3 size: 13 residues. CDR3 bases: TGCGCCAGCAGCTTGTCGGTTGGAAACACCATATATTTT. Its protein is CASSLSVGNTIYF.